Presented here are 6 T cell receptor beta chains from one specimen sequenced in a study of blood T cell repertoires in COVID-19. The table came from immunoSEQ multiplex PCR; TCRdb's copy has only in-frame clones and leaves some out. The sample has approximately 250,000 clones, around 86% seen once. Sample: peripheral blood. These TCRs come from a man younger than 35 with active or convalescent COVID-19.

CDR3 bases: TGTGCCAGCAGCTTCTCAGGGTCTGGGGCCAACGTCCTGACTTTC. Translated, it gives CASSFSGSGANVLTF. V gene TRBV9 combines with J gene TRBJ2-6; perhaps TRBD1 as D (5 bases). The CDR3 extends over 15 amino acids. CDR1 is SGDLS, CDR2 YYNGEE, per germline. V lost 4 bases and J 1 base, leaving 9 bases between the germline ends.

The CDR3: CASSQDFGYGYTF. Written as DNA, the CDR3 is TGCGCCAGCAGCCAAGATTTCGGTTATGGCTACACCTTC. The rearrangement uses TRBV4-1 and TRBJ1-2, with no clear D. This CDR3 is 13 amino acids long. Germline V gene lookup returns CDR1 MGHRA and CDR2 YSYEKL. The ends were cut back, 0 bases at V and 5 bases at J, with 7 bases in the middle.

V gene TRBV7-6 combines with J gene TRBJ2-1; perhaps TRBD2 as D (5 bases). The ends were cut back, 2 bases at V and 0 bases at J, with 14 bases in the middle. The V gene's germline CDR1 is SGHVS and CDR2 FNYEAQ. The CDR3 has 17 residues. The CDR3 DNA sequence: TGTGCCAGCAGCTTAAAGGGTAGCGCGAGCTCCTACAATGAGCAGTTCTTC. Its translation: CASSLKGSASSYNEQFF.

This chain links TRBV7-9 with TRBJ2-2, with D possibly TRBD1 on 5 matching bases. Germline CDR1 reads SEHNR; CDR2 reads FQNEAQ (reference sequence). The CDR3 consists of 16 residues. V lost 5 bases to trimming and J lost 0 bases, with 13 bases between them. The CDR3: CASSPTAATNTGELFF. The CDR3 bases are TGTGCCAGCAGCCCGACAGCTGCTACGAACACCGGGGAGCTGTTTTTT.

The chain employs TRBV7-6 and TRBJ2-1; TRBD2 agrees at 7 bases. The CDR3 consists of 16 residues. Germline V gives CDR1 SGHVS, CDR2 FNYEAQ. After removal of 5 bases from V and 0 bases from J, the junction contained 7 bases not matched to a gene. CDR3 nucleotides: TGTGCCAGCAGCCTATATACGGGGGGCTCCTACAATGAGCAGTTCTTC. As protein: CASSLYTGGSYNEQFF.

V and J are TRBV10-3 and TRBJ2-1; 7 nucleotides align to TRBD2. After removal of 7 bases from V and 5 bases from J, the junction contained 5 bases not matched to a gene. Germline V lookup: CDR1 ENHRY, CDR2 SYGVKD. The CDR3 is made up of 13 amino acids. CDR3 protein: CAITSGDDNEQFF. CDR3 DNA sequence: TGTGCCATCACAAGCGGGGACGACAATGAGCAGTTCTTC.